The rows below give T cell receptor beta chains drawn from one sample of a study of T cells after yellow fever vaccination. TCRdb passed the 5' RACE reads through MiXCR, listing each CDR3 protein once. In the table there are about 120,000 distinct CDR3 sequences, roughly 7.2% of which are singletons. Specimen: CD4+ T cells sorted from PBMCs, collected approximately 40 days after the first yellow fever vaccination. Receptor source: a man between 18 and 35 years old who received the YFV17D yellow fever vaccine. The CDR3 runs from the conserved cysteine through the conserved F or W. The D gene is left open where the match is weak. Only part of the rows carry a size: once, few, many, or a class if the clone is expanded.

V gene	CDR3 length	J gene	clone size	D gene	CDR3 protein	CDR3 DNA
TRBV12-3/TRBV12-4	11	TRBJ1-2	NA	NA	CASSPGGGYTF	TGTGCCAGCAGCCCCGGGGGCGGCTACACCTTC
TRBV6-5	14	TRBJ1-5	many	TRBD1	CASSYGRGLEPQHF	TGTGCCAGCAGTTACGGCAGGGGGCTGGAGCCCCAGCATTTT
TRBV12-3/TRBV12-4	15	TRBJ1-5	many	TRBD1	CASSRQGNSNQPQHF	TGTGCCAGCAGTCGACAGGGAAATAGCAATCAGCCCCAGCATTTT
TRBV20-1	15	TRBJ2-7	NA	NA	CSARAAQQGNYEQYF	TGCAGTGCTAGAGCCGCCCAACAGGGAAACTACGAGCAGTACTTC
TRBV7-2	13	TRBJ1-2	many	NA	CASSWGGALGYTF	TGTGCCAGCAGCTGGGGAGGGGCGTTGGGCTACACCTTC
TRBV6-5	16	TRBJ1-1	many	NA	CASSYLTRGRNTEAFF	TGTGCCAGCAGTTATCTGACCAGGGGCCGGAACACTGAAGCTTTCTTT
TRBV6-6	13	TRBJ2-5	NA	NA	CASSGTWFGAQYF	TGTGCCAGCAGCGGGACTTGGTTTGGGGCCCAGTACTTC
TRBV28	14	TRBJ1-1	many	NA	CASSLIAGNTEAFF	TGTGCCAGCAGTTTAATCGCAGGGAACACTGAAGCTTTCTTT
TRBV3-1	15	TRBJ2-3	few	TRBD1	CASSQGQTGADTQYF	TGTGCCAGCAGCCAAGGCCAGACAGGGGCAGATACGCAGTATTTT
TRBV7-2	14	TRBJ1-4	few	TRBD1	CASGPGQGHEKLFF	TGTGCCAGCGGCCCGGGACAGGGGCATGAAAAACTGTTTTTT
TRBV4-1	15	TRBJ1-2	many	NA	CASSQGRDPGYGYTF	TGCGCCAGCAGCCAAGGGAGGGACCCTGGATATGGCTACACCTTC
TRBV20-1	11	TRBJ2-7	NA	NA	CSAKDSYEQYF	TGCAGTGCTAAAGACTCCTACGAGCAGTACTTC
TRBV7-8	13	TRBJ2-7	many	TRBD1	CASSYNDRGEQYF	TGTGCCAGCAGCTACAATGACAGGGGCGAGCAGTACTTC
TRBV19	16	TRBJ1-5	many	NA	CASSIVGRALNQPQHF	TGTGCCAGTAGTATAGTGGGCAGGGCGCTCAATCAGCCCCAGCATTTT
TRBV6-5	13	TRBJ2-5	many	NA	CASSRDAGETQYF	TGTGCCAGCAGTCGGGACGCGGGGGAGACCCAGTACTTC
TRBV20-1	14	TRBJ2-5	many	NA	CSARDEGIQETQYF	TGCAGTGCTAGAGATGAGGGGATCCAAGAGACCCAGTACTTC
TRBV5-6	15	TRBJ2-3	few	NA	CASSLKGRSTDTQYF	TGTGCCAGCAGCTTGAAGGGTCGGAGCACAGATACGCAGTATTTT
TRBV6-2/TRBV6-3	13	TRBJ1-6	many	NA	CASRPDMRLTLHF	TGTGCCAGCAGACCGGACATGCGTCTGACCCTCCACTTT
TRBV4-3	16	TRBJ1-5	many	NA	CASSQETGAGNQPQHF	TGCGCCAGCAGCCAAGAGACCGGGGCAGGCAATCAGCCCCAGCATTTT
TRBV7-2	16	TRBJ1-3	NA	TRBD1	CASSSPHRGRGNTIYF	TGTGCCAGCAGCTCGCCCCACAGGGGGCGCGGAAACACCATATATTTT
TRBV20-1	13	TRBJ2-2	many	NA	CSARPTNTGELFF	TGCAGTGCTCGCCCGACGAACACCGGGGAGCTGTTTTTT
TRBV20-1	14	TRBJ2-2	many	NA	CSAQGIANTGELFF	TGCAGTGCTCAGGGGATAGCGAACACCGGGGAGCTGTTTTTT
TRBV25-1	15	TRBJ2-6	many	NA	CASSESGIGANVLTF	TGTGCCAGCAGTGAGTCGGGAATTGGGGCCAACGTCCTGACTTTC
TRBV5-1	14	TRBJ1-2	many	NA	CASSQGDPRRGYTF	TGCGCCAGCAGCCAGGGAGACCCCCGCCGGGGCTACACCTTC
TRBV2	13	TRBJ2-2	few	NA	CASSPDGTGELFF	TGTGCCAGCAGTCCCGATGGCACCGGGGAGCTGTTTTTT
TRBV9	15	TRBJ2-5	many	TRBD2	CASSVGASGGVPQYF	TGTGCCAGCAGCGTAGGGGCTAGCGGGGGGGTACCCCAGTACTTC
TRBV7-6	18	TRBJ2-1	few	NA	CASSLAEKAPIPPNEQFF	TGTGCCAGCAGCTTAGCAGAGAAGGCCCCCATTCCCCCCAATGAGCAGTTCTTC
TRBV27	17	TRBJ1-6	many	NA	CASSFNTGAGYNSPLHF	TGTGCCAGCAGTTTTAACACGGGGGCAGGTTACAATTCACCCCTCCACTTT
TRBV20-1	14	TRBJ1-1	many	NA	CSARGGSRDTEAFF	TGCAGTGCTAGAGGGGGGTCGAGAGACACTGAAGCTTTCTTT
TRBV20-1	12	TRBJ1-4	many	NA	CSATQPNEKLFF	TGCAGTGCTACCCAGCCTAATGAAAAACTGTTTTTT
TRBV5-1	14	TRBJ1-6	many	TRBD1	CASRFRDRNSPLHF	TGCGCCAGCAGGTTCCGGGACAGAAATTCACCCCTCCACTTT
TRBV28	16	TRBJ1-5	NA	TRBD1	CASSFWDRGRTQPQHF	TGTGCCAGCAGTTTCTGGGACAGGGGGCGCACTCAGCCCCAGCATTTT